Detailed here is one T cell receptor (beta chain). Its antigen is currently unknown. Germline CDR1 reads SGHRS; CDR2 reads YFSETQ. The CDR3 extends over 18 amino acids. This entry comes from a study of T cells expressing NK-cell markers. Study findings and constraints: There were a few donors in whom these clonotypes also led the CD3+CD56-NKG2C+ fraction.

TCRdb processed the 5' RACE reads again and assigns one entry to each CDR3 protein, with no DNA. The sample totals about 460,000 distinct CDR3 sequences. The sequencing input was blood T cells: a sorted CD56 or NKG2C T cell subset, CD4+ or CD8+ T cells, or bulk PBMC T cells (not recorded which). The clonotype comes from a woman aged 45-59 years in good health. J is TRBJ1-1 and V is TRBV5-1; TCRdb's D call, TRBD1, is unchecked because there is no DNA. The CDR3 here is CASSSGRTTTGRNTEAFF.